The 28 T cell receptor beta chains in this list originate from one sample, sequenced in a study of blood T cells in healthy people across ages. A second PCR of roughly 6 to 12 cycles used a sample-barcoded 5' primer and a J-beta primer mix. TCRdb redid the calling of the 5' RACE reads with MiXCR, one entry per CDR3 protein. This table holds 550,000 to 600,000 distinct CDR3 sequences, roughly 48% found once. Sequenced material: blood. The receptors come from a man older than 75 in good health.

CDR3 amino acids: CSARALKSAGTQYF. Here the CDR3 DNA reads TGCAGTGCTAGAGCACTAAAATCCGCAGGGACCCAGTACTTC. The rearrangement links TRBV20-1 to TRBJ2-7, with unresolved D. The J call is uncertain, as TRBJ2-5 better fits the DNA end. Germline CDR1 is DFQATT and CDR2 is SNEGSKA (reference sequence). The CDR3 length is 14 residues.

CDR3 DNA: TGTGCCAGCAGTAAAATGTACGAGCAGTACTTC. This codes for CASSKMYEQYF. The chain couples TRBV6-2 or TRBV6-3 to TRBJ2-4; no reliable D call. TRBJ2-7 matches the DNA end more closely, so the J call is doubtful. Germline V gene sequence: CDR1 MNHEY, CDR2 SVGEGT. The CDR3 spans 11 residues.

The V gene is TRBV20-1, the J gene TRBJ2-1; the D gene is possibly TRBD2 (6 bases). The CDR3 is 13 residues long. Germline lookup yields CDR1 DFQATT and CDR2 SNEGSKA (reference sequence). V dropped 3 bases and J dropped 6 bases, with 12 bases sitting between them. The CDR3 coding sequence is TGCAGTGCTAGGAGCGGGTTTATCAATGAGCAGTTCTTC. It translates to CSARSGFINEQFF.

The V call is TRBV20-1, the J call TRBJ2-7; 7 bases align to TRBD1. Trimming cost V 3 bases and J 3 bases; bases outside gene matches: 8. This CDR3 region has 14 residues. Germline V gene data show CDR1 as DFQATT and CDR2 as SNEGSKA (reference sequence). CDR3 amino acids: CSASSRQGVYEQYF. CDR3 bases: TGCAGTGCTAGCTCCCGGCAGGGGGTCTACGAGCAGTACTTC.

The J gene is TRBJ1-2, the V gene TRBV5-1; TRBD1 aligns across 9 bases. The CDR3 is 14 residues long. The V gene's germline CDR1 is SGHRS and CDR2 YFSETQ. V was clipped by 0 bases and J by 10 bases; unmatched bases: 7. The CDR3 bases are TGCGCCAGCAGCTTGGCGGACAGGGGTCTCACCTACACCTTC. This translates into CASSLADRGLTYTF.

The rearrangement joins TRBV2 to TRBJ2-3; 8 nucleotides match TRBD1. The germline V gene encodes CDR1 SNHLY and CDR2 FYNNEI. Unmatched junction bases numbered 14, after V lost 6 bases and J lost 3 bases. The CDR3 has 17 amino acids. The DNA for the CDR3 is TGTGCCAGCAGCTCACCTCCAAGACAGGGGAGGACAGATACGCAGTATTTT. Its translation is CASSSPPRQGRTDTQYF.

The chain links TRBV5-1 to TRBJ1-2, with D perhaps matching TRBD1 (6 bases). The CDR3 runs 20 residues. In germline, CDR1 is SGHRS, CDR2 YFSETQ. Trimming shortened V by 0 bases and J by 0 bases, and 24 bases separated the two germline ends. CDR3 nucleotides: TGCGCCAGCAGCTTGGATGGGGGCCATCGAAGTAGTTCCGCTAACTATGGCTACACCTTC. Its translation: CASSLDGGHRSSSANYGYTF.

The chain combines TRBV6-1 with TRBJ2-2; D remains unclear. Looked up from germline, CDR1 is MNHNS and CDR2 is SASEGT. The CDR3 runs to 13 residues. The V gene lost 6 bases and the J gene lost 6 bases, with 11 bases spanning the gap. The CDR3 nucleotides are TGTGCCAGCAGCGCAGTACTTTCCGGGGAGCTGTTTTTT. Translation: CASSAVLSGELFF.

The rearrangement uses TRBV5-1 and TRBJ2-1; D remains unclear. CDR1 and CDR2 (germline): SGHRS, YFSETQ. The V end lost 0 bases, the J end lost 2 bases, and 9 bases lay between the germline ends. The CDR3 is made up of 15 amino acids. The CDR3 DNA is TGCGCCAGCAGCTTGGGACACGGTACCTACAATGAGCAGTTCTTC. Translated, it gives CASSLGHGTYNEQFF.

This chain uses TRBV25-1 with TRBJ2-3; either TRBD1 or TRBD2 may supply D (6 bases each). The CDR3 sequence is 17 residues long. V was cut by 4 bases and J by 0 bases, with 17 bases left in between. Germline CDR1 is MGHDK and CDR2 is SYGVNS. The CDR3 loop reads CASSVYLGAGSTDTQYF. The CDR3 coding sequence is TGTGCCAGCAGTGTTTATTTGGGGGCGGGAAGCACAGATACGCAGTATTTT.

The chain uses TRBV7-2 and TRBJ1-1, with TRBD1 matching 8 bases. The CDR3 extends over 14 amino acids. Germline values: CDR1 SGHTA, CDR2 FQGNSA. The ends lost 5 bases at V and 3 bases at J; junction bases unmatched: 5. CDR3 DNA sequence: TGTGCCAGCAGCGAAGGACAGGGTTACACTGAAGCTTTCTTT. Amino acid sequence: CASSEGQGYTEAFF.

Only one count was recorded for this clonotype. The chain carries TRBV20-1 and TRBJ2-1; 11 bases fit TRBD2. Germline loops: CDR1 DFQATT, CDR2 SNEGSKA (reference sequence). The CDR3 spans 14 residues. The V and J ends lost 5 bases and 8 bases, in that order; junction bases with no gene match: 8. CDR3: CSAGLLAGDHEQFF. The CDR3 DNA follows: TGCAGTGCTGGACTACTAGCGGGGGACCATGAGCAGTTCTTC.

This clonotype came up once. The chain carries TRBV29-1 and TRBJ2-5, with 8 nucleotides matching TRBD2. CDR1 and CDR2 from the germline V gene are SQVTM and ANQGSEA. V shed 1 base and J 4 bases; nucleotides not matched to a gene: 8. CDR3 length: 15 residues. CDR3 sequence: CSVEVHPGGRETQYF. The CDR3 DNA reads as TGCAGCGTTGAAGTTCACCCGGGGGGGCGAGAGACCCAGTACTTC.

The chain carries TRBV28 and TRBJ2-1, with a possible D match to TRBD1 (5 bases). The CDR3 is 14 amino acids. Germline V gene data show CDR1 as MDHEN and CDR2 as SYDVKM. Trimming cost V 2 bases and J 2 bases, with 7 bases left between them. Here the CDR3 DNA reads TGTGCCAGCAGTTTAATCAGGGCCTACAATGAGCAGTTCTTC. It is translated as CASSLIRAYNEQFF.

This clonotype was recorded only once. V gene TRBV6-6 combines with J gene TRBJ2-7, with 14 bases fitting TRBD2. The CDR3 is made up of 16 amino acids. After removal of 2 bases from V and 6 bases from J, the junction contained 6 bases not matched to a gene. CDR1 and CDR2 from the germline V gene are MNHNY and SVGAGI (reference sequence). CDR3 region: CASSYGLTSGRAEQYF. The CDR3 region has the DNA TGTGCCAGCAGTTACGGCCTGACTAGCGGGAGGGCCGAGCAGTACTTC.

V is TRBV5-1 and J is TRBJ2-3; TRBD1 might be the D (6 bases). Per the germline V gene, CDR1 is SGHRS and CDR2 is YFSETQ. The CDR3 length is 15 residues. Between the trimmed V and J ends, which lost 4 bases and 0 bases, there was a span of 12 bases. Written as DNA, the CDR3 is TGCGCCAGCAGCATGGACAGCCCTAGCACAGATACGCAGTATTTT. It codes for CASSMDSPSTDTQYF.

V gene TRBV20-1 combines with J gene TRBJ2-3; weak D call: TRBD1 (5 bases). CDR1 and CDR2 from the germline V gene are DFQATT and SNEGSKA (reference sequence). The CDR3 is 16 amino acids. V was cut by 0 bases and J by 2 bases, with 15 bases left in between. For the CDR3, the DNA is TGCAGTGCTAGAGATCTTGACCAAGGGGTCACAGATACGCAGTATTTT. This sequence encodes CSARDLDQGVTDTQYF.

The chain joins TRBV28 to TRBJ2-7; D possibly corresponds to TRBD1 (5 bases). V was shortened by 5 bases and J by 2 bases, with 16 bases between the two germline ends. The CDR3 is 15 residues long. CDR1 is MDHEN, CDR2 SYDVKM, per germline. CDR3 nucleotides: TGTGCCAGCAGTCCAGACCTTGACAGAACCTACGAGCAGTACTTC. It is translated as CASSPDLDRTYEQYF.

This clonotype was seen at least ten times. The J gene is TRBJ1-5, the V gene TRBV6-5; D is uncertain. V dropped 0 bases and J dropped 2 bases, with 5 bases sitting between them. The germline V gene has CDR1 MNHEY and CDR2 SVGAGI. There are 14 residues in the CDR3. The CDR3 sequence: CASSYSQGNQPQHF. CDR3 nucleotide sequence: TGTGCCAGCAGTTACTCGCAGGGCAATCAGCCCCAGCATTTT.

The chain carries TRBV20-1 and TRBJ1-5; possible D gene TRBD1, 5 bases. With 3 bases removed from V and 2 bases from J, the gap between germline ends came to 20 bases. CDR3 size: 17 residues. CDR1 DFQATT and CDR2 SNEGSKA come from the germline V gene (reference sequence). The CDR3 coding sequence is TGCAGTGCTAGGGCGGAAGGGGACGTCGGTGGCAATCAGCCCCAGCATTTT. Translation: CSARAEGDVGGNQPQHF.

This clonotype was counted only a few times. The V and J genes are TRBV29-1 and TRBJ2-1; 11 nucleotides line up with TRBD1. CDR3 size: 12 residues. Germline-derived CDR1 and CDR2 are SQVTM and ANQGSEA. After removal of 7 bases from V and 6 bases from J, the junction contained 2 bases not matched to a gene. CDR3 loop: CSGGTGGNEQFF. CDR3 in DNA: TGCAGCGGGGGGACAGGGGGCAATGAGCAGTTCTTC.

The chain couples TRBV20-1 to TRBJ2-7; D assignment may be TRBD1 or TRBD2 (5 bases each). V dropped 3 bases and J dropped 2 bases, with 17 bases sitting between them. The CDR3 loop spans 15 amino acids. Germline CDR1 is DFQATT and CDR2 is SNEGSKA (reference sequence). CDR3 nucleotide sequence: TGCAGTGCTAGGAGTCGTTTGGGGGTACCCTACGAGCAGTACTTC. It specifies CSARSRLGVPYEQYF.

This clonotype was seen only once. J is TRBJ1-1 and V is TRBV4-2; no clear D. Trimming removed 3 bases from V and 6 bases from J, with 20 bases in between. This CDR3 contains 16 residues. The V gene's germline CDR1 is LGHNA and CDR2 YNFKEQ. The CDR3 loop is CASSQTGDSPMPEAFF. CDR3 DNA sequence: TGTGCCAGCAGCCAGACCGGTGACTCCCCGATGCCTGAAGCTTTCTTT.

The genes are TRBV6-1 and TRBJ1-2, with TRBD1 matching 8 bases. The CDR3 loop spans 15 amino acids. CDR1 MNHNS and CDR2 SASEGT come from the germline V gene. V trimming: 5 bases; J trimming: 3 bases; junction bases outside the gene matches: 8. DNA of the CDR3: TGTGCCAGCAGTTCTGCGAACAGGGGGGACTATGGCTACACCTTC. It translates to CASSSANRGDYGYTF.

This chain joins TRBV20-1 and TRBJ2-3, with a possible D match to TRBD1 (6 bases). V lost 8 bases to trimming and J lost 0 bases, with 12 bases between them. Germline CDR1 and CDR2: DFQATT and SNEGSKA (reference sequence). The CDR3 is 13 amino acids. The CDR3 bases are TGCAGTCGACAGGTATTAAGCACAGATACGCAGTATTTT. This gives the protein CSRQVLSTDTQYF.

The CDR3 sequence: CSAVAGIAKNIQYF. CDR3 nucleotides: TGCAGTGCGGTAGCGGGGATAGCCAAAAACATTCAGTACTTC. This chain joins TRBV20-1 and TRBJ2-4, with 8 bases that match TRBD2. The CDR3 covers 14 residues. The V gene end was trimmed by 6 bases and the J gene end by 0 bases; junction bases not matched to a gene: 4. Per the germline V gene, CDR1 is DFQATT and CDR2 is SNEGSKA (reference sequence).

The DNA for the CDR3 is TGTGCCAGCAGTGTATGGACAGGCACCGAGCAGTACTTC. It is translated as CASSVWTGTEQYF. The chain couples TRBV6-5 to TRBJ2-7; 7 bases match TRBD1. V dropped 5 bases and J dropped 6; count of bases not matched to a gene: 7. Germline CDR1 and CDR2: MNHEY and SVGAGI. The CDR3 is made up of 13 amino acids.

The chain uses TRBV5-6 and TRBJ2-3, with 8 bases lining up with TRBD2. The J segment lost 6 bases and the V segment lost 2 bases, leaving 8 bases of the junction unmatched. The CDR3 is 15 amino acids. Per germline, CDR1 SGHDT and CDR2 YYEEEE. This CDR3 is CASSLETGGSDTQYF. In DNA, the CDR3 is TGTGCCAGCAGCTTAGAGACGGGAGGGTCGGATACGCAGTATTTT.